These 2 T cell receptor beta chains originate from one sample sequenced in a study of cytomegalovirus exposure and HLA in healthy donors. Primers included in the PCR were 60 Vbeta and 13 Jbeta primers. Measured with immunoSEQ multiplex PCR; TCRdb has only the in-frame clones, and not every one. The repertoire holds around 180,000 clones, with over 75% as singletons. Sequencing was done on a sample of PBMCs. Receptors originate from a woman aged 45-60 years in good health and CMV-seronegative.

This chain uses TRBV6-1 with TRBJ1-2; D perhaps matches TRBD1 (6 bases). V dropped 1 base and J dropped 4 bases, with 10 bases sitting between them. Per germline, CDR1 MNHNS and CDR2 SASEGT. This CDR3 has 14 residues. The chain's CDR3 is CASSEVGTSYGYTF. The CDR3 coding sequence is TGTGCCAGCAGTGAAGTGGGGACATCCTATGGCTACACCTTC.

The gene calls are TRBV19 and TRBJ2-7; 11 nucleotides line up with TRBD2. The CDR3 is 15 amino acids. Losses at the gene ends were 2 bases for V and 4 bases for J; bases not matched to a gene: 4. Germline V gene sequence: CDR1 LNHDA, CDR2 SQIVND (reference sequence). CDR3 sequence: CASSIMASGGYEQYF. For the CDR3, the DNA is TGTGCCAGTAGTATAATGGCTAGCGGGGGGTACGAGCAGTACTTC.